This T cell receptor beta chain was recorded in a study of T cells in Graves' hyperthyroidism and ophthalmopathy. CDR1 and CDR2 from the germline V gene are SEHNR and FQNEAQ (reference sequence). J gave up 8 bases and V 4 bases, and 3 bases lay outside the gene matches. CDR3 length equals 14 residues. The TCR beta CDR3 regions underwent amplification using RNA transcripts as the source. RT-PCR in the first round (using the HTBI primer set) targeted the TCR CDR3. TCRdb recomputed calls from the multiplex PCR reads with MiXCR, one row per CDR3 protein. Of hundreds of thousands of distinct CDR3 sequences listed, about 45% were seen once; the top ten hold roughly 7.2%.

Sequences were obtained from peripheral blood or thyroid tissue (not recorded which). This TCR was recovered from an adult man with Graves' disease, either hyperthyroidism or ophthalmopathy (not recorded which). The chain recombines TRBV7-9 with TRBJ1-4, with 11 bases identical to TRBD1. The CDR3 nucleotides read TGTGCCAGCAGCTGGGACAGGGGGGACGAAAAACTGTTTTTT. It yields the protein CASSWDRGDEKLFF.